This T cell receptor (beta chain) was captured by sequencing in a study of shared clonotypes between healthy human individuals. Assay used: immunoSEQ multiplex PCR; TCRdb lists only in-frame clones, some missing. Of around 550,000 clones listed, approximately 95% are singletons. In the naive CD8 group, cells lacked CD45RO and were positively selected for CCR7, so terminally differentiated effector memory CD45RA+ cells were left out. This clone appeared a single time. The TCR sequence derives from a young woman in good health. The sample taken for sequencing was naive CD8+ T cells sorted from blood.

The DNA for the CDR3 is TGTGCCAGTAGTATGGCAGGGGTCGCCGAGCAGTACTTC. This gives the protein CASSMAGVAEQYF. V is TRBV19 and J is TRBJ2-7; maybe TRBD1 (6 bases). The CDR3 sequence is 13 residues long. Per germline, CDR1 LNHDA and CDR2 SQIVND (reference sequence). V was clipped by 3 bases and J by 6 bases, with 12 bases between them. Complete variable domain (other parts from reference TRBV19 and TRBJ2-7): DGGITQSPKYLFRKEGQNVTLSCEQNLNHDAMYWYRQDPGQGLRLIYYSQIVNDFQKGDIAEGYSVSREKKESFPLTVTSAQKNPTAFYLCASSMAGVAEQYFGPGTRLTVT.